This TCR beta chain was identified in a study of blood T cell repertoires in COVID-19. Looking at the study overall: Nucleic acid was either cDNA or gDNA, and it came from T cells, B-cell-depleted T cells, or PBMCs.

Participants were aged about 18 to 90 years from roughly 26 US areas. Only in-frame clones appear in the TCRdb table, and some are missing; sequencing was by immunoSEQ multiplex PCR. Among fewer than 350,000 clones listed, 89% were seen once. The CDR3 contains 14 residues. From germline, CDR1 is KGHSH and CDR2 LQKENI. V lost 6 bases and J lost 1, with 10 bases in between. Worth noting for this clone: This CDR3 is also generated by other DNA sequences in the sample.

Sample: PBMCs or T cells enriched from blood (not recorded which). The genes are TRBV18 and TRBJ1-3; D is possibly TRBD1 (5 bases). The source of this sequence is a woman aged 40 to 49 who had recovered from COVID-19. The CDR3 nucleotides read TGTGCCAGCTCCCCGCAGGGATCTGGAAACACCATATATTTT. This codes for CASSPQGSGNTIYF.